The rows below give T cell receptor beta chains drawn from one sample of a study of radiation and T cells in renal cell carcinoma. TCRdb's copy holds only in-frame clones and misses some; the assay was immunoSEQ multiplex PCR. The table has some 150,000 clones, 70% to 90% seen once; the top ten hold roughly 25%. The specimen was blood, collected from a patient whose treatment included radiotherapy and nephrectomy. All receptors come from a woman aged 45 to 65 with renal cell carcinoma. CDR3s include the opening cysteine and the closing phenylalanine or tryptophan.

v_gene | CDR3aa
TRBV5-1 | CASSLEYRGSKNIQYF
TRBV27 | CASSLMDSTYEQYF
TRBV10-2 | CASSDFNSPLHF
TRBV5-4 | CASSLGYNEKLFF
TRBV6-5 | CASSRRTGSEAFF
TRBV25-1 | CASSDPLATGELFF
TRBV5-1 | CASRQGPSVERGYTF
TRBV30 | CAWSSGGLANEKLFF
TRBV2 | CASSARTKGYGYTF
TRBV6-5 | CASSYSNDQAFF
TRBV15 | CATSRGDREQFF
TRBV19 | CASSRTGDAGGDTQYF
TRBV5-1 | CASSLDRMETEAFF
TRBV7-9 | CASSLAAPNREKLFF
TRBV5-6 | CASSPGTEIQPQHF
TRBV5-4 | CASSGPGTGTNEKLFF
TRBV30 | CAWSMKLLHEQYF
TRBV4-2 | CASSQETTSNEKLFF
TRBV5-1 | CASSWGQGTAGELFF
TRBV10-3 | CAISQDRGLNEQYF